The present T cell receptor beta chain was sequenced within a study of breast tumors, draining lymph nodes, adjacent tissues (dated by TCRdb to about 2016). Study-wide context: The study compared TCR beta repertoires across tumor, adjacent nontumor tissue and axillary lymph nodes from breast cancer patients. In human breast cancer, the study set out to evaluate how tumor, surrounding tissue and draining lymph node repertoires relate to one another and whether T cells may move between these sites. What the work shows at the level of the full study, not this receptor alone: Tumor T-cell repertoires showed less diversity than lymph node repertoires and more diversity than nontumor tissue repertoires, and tumor T-cell repertoires showed preferential V and J gene usage. The data were judged consistent with most tumor T cells deriving from the lymph node and then expanding within tumor tissue. The study presented the conclusion that tumor T cells originate in lymph nodes as consistent with a hypothesis, not as something directly demonstrated. In luminal-like breast cancer, tumor and nontumor tissue repertoires resembled each other significantly more than in basal-like breast cancer.

As for this clonotype: The antigen it binds to is not known. There are no base qualities to consult, and no much larger clone falls within one base.

The CDR3 covers 10 residues, taking in both the cysteine and the phenylalanine. The sequence is cut down to CDR3 DNA, 30 bases in frame from base 1. Via the germline V gene (reference sequence), CDR1 is DFQATT and CDR2 SNEGSKA. The axillary draining lymph nodes of breast cancer patients were the source of the lymph node samples. Sequencing was carried out with an Illumina HiSeq 2000. Multiplex PCR amplification was used to build the TCR beta chain libraries. The amplified TCR beta chain products were analyzed by high-throughput sequencing. TCRdb ran its own pipeline on the public reads, namely fastp trimming at Q25 and MiXCR clone calling, and kept in-frame beta chains. Identical CDR3 protein sequences are pooled into one entry, listed with their most common genes and DNA. Here the sample has 150,000 to 200,000 distinct CDR3 sequences; roughly 29% occur a single time. The ten largest make up about 4.5% of the sample.

The material sequenced was axillary lymph node tissue. This receptor was obtained from a female donor with breast cancer. Some clones in this sample may be carry-over from other donors' samples. Recombination linked TRBV20-1 to TRBJ2-7; the D gene is unclear. The nucleotide sequence is TGCAGAACCCCAAGGGACGAGCAGTACTTC. Its protein product is CRTPRDEQYF.